What follows are 19 T cell receptor beta chains derived from one specimen sequenced in a study of blood T cells in healthy people across ages. Together with a sample-barcoded 5' primer, a J-beta primer mix was included in a second PCR lasting roughly 6 to 12 cycles. TCRdb re-analysed the 5' RACE reads in MiXCR, keeping a single row per CDR3 protein. The sample includes about 1.1 million distinct CDR3 sequences, more than 30% of them seen just once. Specimen: blood. Receptors were obtained from a man aged 18 to 29 in good health.

The chain is built from TRBV15 and TRBJ2-1; 12 bases are a match to TRBD2. Germline V gives CDR1 LNHNV, CDR2 YYDKDF (reference sequence). The CDR3 is 16 amino acids. Trimming took 0 bases from V and 10 from J; bases not matched to a gene: 7. The CDR3 DNA follows: TGTGCCACCAGCAGAGATTTTACTAGCGGGGGGCCAGAGCAGTTCTTC. It codes for CATSRDFTSGGPEQFF.

V is TRBV20-1 and J is TRBJ1-1; possibly TRBD1 for D (5 bases). V shed 4 bases and J shed 3 bases, with 12 bases lying between them. This CDR3 spans 13 amino acids. Germline loops: CDR1 DFQATT, CDR2 SNEGSKA (reference sequence). The CDR3 sequence: CSATQGADTEAFF. Written as DNA, the CDR3 is TGCAGTGCTACCCAGGGCGCGGACACTGAAGCTTTCTTT.

The genes are TRBV5-1 and TRBJ2-1, with 15 positions matching TRBD2. Germline values: CDR1 SGHRS, CDR2 YFSETQ. The J segment lost 12 bases and the V segment lost 2 bases, leaving 9 bases of the junction unmatched. The CDR3 has 16 residues. The CDR3 spells CASSFPGTSGRPRQFF. CDR3 coding DNA: TGCGCCAGCAGCTTTCCCGGGACTAGCGGGAGGCCCCGGCAGTTCTTC.

The count of this clonotype is one. J is TRBJ2-3 and V is TRBV19; 15 nucleotides agree with TRBD2. Germline CDR1 is LNHDA and CDR2 is SQIVND (reference sequence). Trimming at V came to 5 bases and at J to 1 base, leaving 7 bases not matched to a gene. The CDR3 totals 18 residues. The CDR3 DNA follows: TGTGCCAGTAGTGGAGGACTAGCGGGGGGGCCCGGCACAGATACGCAGTATTTT. Its translation: CASSGGLAGGPGTDTQYF. The full variable domain, its missing parts supplied by reference TRBV19 and TRBJ2-3, is DGGITQSPKYLFRKEGQNVTLSCEQNLNHDAMYWYRQDPGQGLRLIYYSQIVNDFQKGDIAEGYSVSREKKESFPLTVTSAQKNPTAFYLCASSGGLAGGPGTDTQYFGPGTRLTVL.

The V and J genes are TRBV20-1 and TRBJ1-6, with TRBD1 identical over 9 bases. The V gene's germline CDR1 is DFQATT and CDR2 SNEGSKA (reference sequence). CDR3 length equals 17 residues. V trimming: 7 bases; J trimming: 0 bases; junction bases outside the gene matches: 10. The CDR3 protein is CSGTGQGESSYNSPLHF. DNA for the CDR3: TGCAGTGGTACGGGACAGGGCGAAAGCTCCTATAATTCACCCCTCCACTTT.

This clonotype was seen a handful of times. This sequence joins TRBV27 and TRBJ1-4; D perhaps matches TRBD1 (5 bases). The CDR3 consists of 14 residues. Between the trimmed V and J ends, which lost 5 bases and 8 bases, there was a span of 15 bases. The V gene's germline CDR1 is MNHEY and CDR2 SMNVEV (reference sequence). CDR3 DNA: TGTGCCAGCAGTCGGGGCCAGGGCCGAGAAAAACTGTTTTTT. Residues: CASSRGQGREKLFF.

The CDR3 reads CASSLVSGQGLNEQFF. In DNA form, the CDR3 reads TGTGCCAGCAGCTTAGTGTCCGGACAGGGTCTTAATGAGCAGTTCTTC. V usage is TRBV7-8 and J usage is TRBJ2-1; 8 nucleotides match TRBD1. With V trimmed by 1 base and J by 7 bases, 9 bases remained unmatched. CDR1 SGHVS and CDR2 FQNEAQ come from the germline V gene. CDR3 length: 16 amino acids.

The gene calls are TRBV4-1 and TRBJ2-7, with unresolved D. The germline gives CDR1 MGHRA, CDR2 YSYEKL. This CDR3 region has 15 residues. V was pared by 0 bases and J by 3 bases, with 12 bases between. Here the CDR3 reads CASSQEFWAGYEQYF. The CDR3 bases are TGCGCCAGCAGCCAAGAATTTTGGGCCGGCTACGAGCAGTACTTC.

The gene calls are TRBV5-1 and TRBJ1-5; D is undetermined. V dropped 0 bases and J dropped 6 bases, with 10 bases sitting between them. Germline V gene lookup returns CDR1 SGHRS and CDR2 YFSETQ. The CDR3 has 14 residues. The DNA of the CDR3 is TGCGCCAGCAGCTTGGCCCTCGGTAGTCAGCCCCAGCATTTT. This translates into CASSLALGSQPQHF.

The table lists this clonotype with many counts. This chain joins TRBV5-1 and TRBJ2-1, with TRBD1 as a possible D gene (6 bases). V dropped 2 bases and J dropped 0 bases, with 9 bases sitting between them. This CDR3 has 15 residues. CDR1 and CDR2 from the germline V gene are SGHRS and YFSETQ. The CDR3: CASSLSGVSYNEQFF. The CDR3 bases are TGCGCCAGCAGCTTATCAGGGGTCTCCTACAATGAGCAGTTCTTC.

This clonotype was detected only a few times. The genes are TRBV20-1 and TRBJ2-5; 7 bases fit TRBD1. This CDR3 is 12 amino acids long. Germline values: CDR1 DFQATT, CDR2 SNEGSKA (reference sequence). This CDR3 is CSLQGWQETQYF. CDR3 DNA sequence: TGCAGCCTACAGGGGTGGCAAGAGACCCAGTACTTC.

This clonotype turned up a few times. The chain has TRBV27 and TRBJ2-3, with D possibly TRBD1 on 5 matching bases. The CDR3 loop spans 15 amino acids. CDR1 is MNHEY, CDR2 SMNVEV, per germline (reference sequence). Trimming removed 6 bases from V and 2 bases from J, with 15 bases in between. Written as DNA, the CDR3 is TGTGCCAGCAGCCCTCCGGACATCTACACAGATACGCAGTATTTT. Translation gives CASSPPDIYTDTQYF.

This clonotype was counted between two and nine times. DNA of the CDR3: TGTGCCACTTACGGGGCAGGGGGTTCCATGGAGACCCAGTACTTC. Translation: CATYGAGGSMETQYF. V usage is TRBV10-3 and J usage is TRBJ2-5; 7 positions match TRBD1. J lost 5 bases, V lost 10 bases, and 16 bases had no gene match. The germline CDR1 and CDR2 sequences are ENHRY and SYGVKD. This CDR3 comprises 15 residues.

V is TRBV20-1 and J is TRBJ2-3; 13 bases are shared with TRBD2. With 1 base clipped from V and 4 bases from J, the junction kept 11 bases outside the gene matches. Per the germline V gene, CDR1 is DFQATT and CDR2 is SNEGSKA (reference sequence). The length of the CDR3 is 18 residues. The CDR3 nucleotides read TGCAGTGCTAGAGGGGGACTAGCGGGGTCCCCGGGGGCAGATACGCAGTATTTT. Its protein is CSARGGLAGSPGADTQYF.

A word on this clonotype: A read error may account for a junction end that differs from germline. The chain employs TRBV19 and TRBJ1-1; D is possibly TRBD1 (5 bases). The CDR3 length is 14 residues. CDR1 and CDR2 (germline): LNHDA, SQIVND (reference sequence). The CDR3 loop is CVSTRGGGDTEAFF. DNA of the CDR3: TGTGTCAGTACCCGTGGGGGAGGGGACACTGAAGCTTTCTTT.

The genes are TRBV7-9 and TRBJ1-2; the match to TRBD1 covers 7 bases. In germline, CDR1 is SEHNR, CDR2 FQNEAQ (reference sequence). Trimming at V came to 7 bases and at J to 0 bases, leaving 5 bases not matched to a gene. There are 14 residues in the CDR3. CDR3 loop: CASTRGAPNYGYTF. DNA of the CDR3: TGTGCCAGCACCAGGGGGGCCCCTAACTATGGCTACACCTTC.

This clonotype has a handful of counts. This sequence joins TRBV6-5 and TRBJ2-3, with TRBD2 identical over 7 bases. The V segment lost 6 bases and the J segment 2 bases; nucleotides outside the gene matches: 14. The CDR3 runs 17 residues. Germline loops: CDR1 MNHEY, CDR2 SVGAGI. Written as DNA, the CDR3 is TGTGCCAGCAGATTATACGGGGGGTTGGACGTCACAGATACGCAGTATTTT. It is translated as CASRLYGGLDVTDTQYF.

This clonotype has more than one count but fewer than ten. The chain is built from TRBV29-1 and TRBJ2-1; perhaps TRBD2 as D (5 bases). The germline V gene has CDR1 SQVTM and CDR2 ANQGSEA. V was pared by 6 bases and J by 7 bases, with 19 bases between. There are 14 residues in the CDR3. The CDR3 here is CSVGGGTGLNEQFF. DNA for the CDR3: TGCAGCGTCGGTGGAGGTACTGGACTTAATGAGCAGTTCTTC.

This rearrangement joins TRBV30 to TRBJ2-3, with D possibly TRBD1 on 6 matching bases. V was shortened by 3 bases and J by 7 bases, with 11 bases between the two germline ends. The germline V gene encodes CDR1 GTSNPN and CDR2 SVGIG (reference sequence). The CDR3 has 12 residues. Here the CDR3 DNA reads TGTGCCTGGAGGGACAGACTATATACGCAGTATTTT. It translates to CAWRDRLYTQYF.